The 4 T cell receptor beta chains below were found in one sample sequenced in a study of blood T cell repertoires in COVID-19. This table comes from immunoSEQ multiplex PCR, and its TCRdb copy is limited to in-frame clones, with some not included. The data contain under 250,000 clones, about four fifths of them singletons. The sample consisted of peripheral blood. These receptors were taken from a woman in her 70s with acute or convalescent COVID-19.

This rearrangement joins TRBV5-8 to TRBJ1-4; 8 bases are shared with TRBD1. The germline V gene encodes CDR1 SGHTS and CDR2 YDEGEE. V gave up 0 bases and J gave up 3 bases; unmatched junction bases: 4. This CDR3 comprises 16 residues. The CDR3 sequence: CASSLGTGTANEKLFF. As DNA, the CDR3 is TGTGCCAGCAGCTTGGGGACAGGGACGGCTAATGAAAAACTGTTTTTT.

This clone was counted a few times. This rearrangement joins TRBV7-2 to TRBJ1-1, with 7 bases matching TRBD1. The CDR3 runs 15 residues. Per the germline V gene, CDR1 is SGHTA and CDR2 is FQGNSA. J was trimmed by 1 base and V by 5 bases; bases with no gene match: 7. CDR3 loop: CASSLTGTENTEAFF. The CDR3 nucleotides are TGTGCCAGCAGCCTTACCGGGACAGAGAACACTGAAGCTTTCTTT.

V is TRBV19 and J is TRBJ1-5, with D unclear. With 3 bases removed from V and 7 bases from J, the gap between germline ends came to 13 bases. The CDR3 spans 14 residues. Germline V gene sequence: CDR1 LNHDA, CDR2 SQIVND (reference sequence). CDR3 region: CASSIRSGSQPQHF. CDR3 sequence (DNA): TGTGCCAGTAGTATCCGGTCAGGCTCCCAGCCCCAGCATTTT.

This clone was recorded once. The V gene is TRBV3-1 (or the pseudogene TRBV3-2), the J gene TRBJ2-6; D not certain. The V end lost 4 bases, the J end lost 1 base, and 11 bases lay between the germline ends. Germline V CDR1 and CDR2: LGHDT, YNNKEL (reference sequence). The CDR3 consists of 16 residues. CDR3 sequence (DNA): TGTGCCAGCAGCCGATCAGTTGCATCTGGGGCCAACGTCCTGACTTTC. Protein sequence: CASSRSVASGANVLTF.